Each of the 5 T cell receptor beta chains below was sequenced from the same sample in a study of blood T cell repertoires in COVID-19 (dated by TCRdb to the early 2020s). Libraries were made using the immunoSEQ multiplex PCR assay. TCRdb took over this immuneACCESS table, retaining in-frame rearrangements with V and J assigned. Such tables are incomplete; in checked studies, under half of the missing clones stem from an unresolved V gene, and the remainder is unexplained. A total of some 200,000 clones appear in this sample, roughly 82% of them only once. Less than 15% of the sample is in the top ten clones. The sample comprised peripheral blood. These receptor sequences come from a human donor in a cohort sampled during active COVID-19.

The V gene is TRBV28, the J gene TRBJ2-3, with 10 nucleotides matching TRBD2. The trim removed 4 bases at V and 3 bases at J, leaving 10 bases unmatched. CDR3 size: 17 residues. Germline values: CDR1 MDHEN, CDR2 SYDVKM. The CDR3 sequence is CASSYTSGLAATDTQYF. For the CDR3, the DNA is TGTGCCAGCAGTTATACCTCCGGACTAGCGGCGACAGATACGCAGTATTTT.

The V gene is TRBV19, the J gene TRBJ1-1; D not resolved. Germline V CDR1 and CDR2: LNHDA, SQIVND (reference sequence). Trimming took off 0 bases at V and 2 bases at J, with 10 bases between the two ends. CDR3 size: 15 residues. CDR3 DNA sequence: TGTGCCAGTAGTATAGATCTTAACAGCAACACTGAAGCTTTCTTT. As protein: CASSIDLNSNTEAFF.

V is TRBV2 and J is TRBJ2-3; 9 nucleotides line up with TRBD2. The CDR3 has 16 amino acids. J lost 2 bases, V lost 6 bases, and 9 bases had no gene match. Germline V gene sequence: CDR1 SNHLY, CDR2 FYNNEI. The CDR3, as DNA: TGTGCCAGCAGCTTTCAAATAGCGGGAGTCACAGATACGCAGTATTTT. This codes for CASSFQIAGVTDTQYF.

J is TRBJ2-2 and V is TRBV5-6; the D is unclear. The V gene lost 1 base and the J gene lost 6 bases, with 7 bases spanning the gap. CDR1 and CDR2 (germline): SGHDT, YYEEEE. The CDR3 is 13 amino acids. CDR3 sequence: CASSLRGAGELFF. As DNA, the CDR3 is TGTGCCAGCAGCTTGCGAGGCGCCGGGGAGCTGTTTTTT. The full variable domain, with the rest looked up from reference TRBV5-6 and TRBJ2-2, is DAGVTQSPTHLIKTRGQQVTLRCSPKSGHDTVSWYQQALGQGPQFIFQYYEEEERQRGNFPDRFSGHQFPNYSSELNVNALLLGDSALYLCASSLRGAGELFFGEGSRLTVL.

The chain couples TRBV5-4 to TRBJ1-6; D unclear. Germline CDR1 and CDR2: SGHNT and YYREEE (reference sequence). The CDR3 has 11 amino acids. Trimming cost V 5 bases and J 10 bases, with 7 bases left between them. This CDR3 reads CASSQRSPLHF. The CDR3 coding sequence is TGTGCCAGCAGTCAGCGATCACCCCTCCACTTT.